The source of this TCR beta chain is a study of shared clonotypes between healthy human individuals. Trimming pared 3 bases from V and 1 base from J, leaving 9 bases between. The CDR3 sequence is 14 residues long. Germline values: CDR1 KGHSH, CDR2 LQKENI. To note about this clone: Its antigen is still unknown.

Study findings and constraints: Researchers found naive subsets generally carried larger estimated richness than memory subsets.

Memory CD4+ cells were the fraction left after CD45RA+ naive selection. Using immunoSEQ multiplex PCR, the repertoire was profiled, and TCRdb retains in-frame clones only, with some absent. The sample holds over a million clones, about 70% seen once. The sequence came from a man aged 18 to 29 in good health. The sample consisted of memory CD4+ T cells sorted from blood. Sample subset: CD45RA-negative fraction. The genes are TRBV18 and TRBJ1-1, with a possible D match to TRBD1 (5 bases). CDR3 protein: CASSPTQENTEAFF. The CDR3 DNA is TGTGCCAGCTCACCCACACAGGAGAACACTGAAGCTTTCTTT. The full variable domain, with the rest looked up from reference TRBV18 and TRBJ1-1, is NAGVMQNPRHLVRRRGQEARLRCSPMKGHSHVYWYRQLPEEGLKFMVYLQKENIIDESGMPKERFSAEFPKEGPSILRIQQVVRGDSAAYFCASSPTQENTEAFFGQGTRLTVV.